This TCR beta chain was retrieved from a study of T cells in Graves' hyperthyroidism and ophthalmopathy. Germline loops: CDR1 KGHDR, CDR2 SFDVKD. J gave up 8 bases and V 4 bases, and 9 bases lay outside the gene matches. The CDR3 spans 14 residues. Amplification of TCR beta CDR3 regions used RNA as the template. In the first-round RT-PCR of the TCR CDR3, the HTBI primer set was used. TCRdb recomputed calls from the multiplex PCR reads with MiXCR, one row per CDR3 protein. The sample yields hundreds of thousands of distinct CDR3 sequences, 40% to 55% seen once. This TCR was sampled from a woman under 30 with Graves' hyperthyroidism. Sequencing was carried out using peripheral blood or thyroid tissue (not recorded which). The chain links TRBV24-1 to TRBJ1-2, with 7 bases that match TRBD1. The CDR3 loop reads CATSDDREFGGYTF. Written as DNA, the CDR3 is TGTGCCACCAGTGACGACAGGGAATTCGGAGGCTACACCTTC.